The present T cell receptor (beta chain) was sequenced within a study of metastatic and nonmetastatic thyroid tumors. The study, taken as a whole, reports: Versus benign nodules, malignant thyroid tumors reportedly had significantly higher TCR beta diversity, in blood and tumor.

Patients were all untreated before their thyroid surgery. About this clone itself: Its antigen is still unknown.

Per the germline V gene, CDR1 is WNHNN and CDR2 is SYGVQD (reference sequence). This CDR3 region has 13 residues. The J segment lost 9 bases and the V segment lost 2 bases, leaving 4 bases of the junction unmatched. In the original workflow: A papillary thyroid cancer distant-metastasis classifier was built from CDR3 differences across clinicopathological groups. MiXCR was used by TCRdb to re-call the PCR reads. The V and J calls were not made by the authors but by TCRdb's processing. The table shows roughly 35,000 clones, with about 16% occurring only once. Material: blood. The gene calls are TRBV10-1 and TRBJ2-1, with 7 bases aligning to TRBD1. The receptor was isolated from a female donor with papillary thyroid cancer or a benign thyroid nodule (not recorded which). Some clones in this sample may be carry-over from other donors' samples. The chain's CDR3 is CASSEHRGGEQFF. For the CDR3, the DNA is TGCGCCAGCAGTGAGCACAGGGGCGGTGAGCAGTTCTTC.